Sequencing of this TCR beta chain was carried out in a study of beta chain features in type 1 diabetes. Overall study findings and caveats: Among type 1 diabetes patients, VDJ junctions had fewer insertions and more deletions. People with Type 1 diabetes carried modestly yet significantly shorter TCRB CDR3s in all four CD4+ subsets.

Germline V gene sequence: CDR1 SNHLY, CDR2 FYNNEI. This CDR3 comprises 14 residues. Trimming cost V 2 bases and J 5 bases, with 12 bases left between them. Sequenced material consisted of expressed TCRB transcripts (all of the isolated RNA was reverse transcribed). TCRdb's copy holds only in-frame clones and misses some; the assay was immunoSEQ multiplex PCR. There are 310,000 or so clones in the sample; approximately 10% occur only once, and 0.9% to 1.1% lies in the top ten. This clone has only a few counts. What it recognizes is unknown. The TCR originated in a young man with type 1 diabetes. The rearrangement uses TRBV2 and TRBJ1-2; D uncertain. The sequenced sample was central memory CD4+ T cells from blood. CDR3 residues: CASSEQRAFYGYTF. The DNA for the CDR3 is TGTGCCAGCAGTGAACAGAGGGCCTTTTATGGCTACACCTTC.